These 29 T cell receptor beta chains came from one sample sequenced in a study of cytomegalovirus exposure and HLA in healthy donors. Primers for the PCR totalled 60 Vbeta and 13 Jbeta. Repertoires were generated with immunoSEQ multiplex PCR, while TCRdb's copy carries only in-frame clones and drops some. The sample yields roughly 120,000 clones, more than 80% seen once. Sample: PBMCs. These receptor sequences come from a man in his forties in good health and CMV-seronegative.

The rearrangement links TRBV9 to TRBJ2-1; maybe TRBD2 (6 bases). V gave up 1 base and J gave up 2 bases, with 7 bases separating them. Per the germline V gene, CDR1 is SGDLS and CDR2 is YYNGEE. This CDR3 has 14 amino acids. The CDR3: CASSVTGAYNEQFF. As DNA, the CDR3 is TGTGCCAGCAGCGTAACGGGAGCCTACAATGAGCAGTTCTTC.

The V call is TRBV4-2, the J call TRBJ2-7; TRBD2 matches 7 bases. Germline CDR1 and CDR2: LGHNA and YNFKEQ. This CDR3 has 15 residues. V lost 1 base and J lost 5; bases outside the gene matches: 8. The CDR3 reads CASSQAAGVDHEQYF. The CDR3 bases are TGTGCCAGCAGCCAAGCGGCGGGAGTGGACCACGAGCAGTACTTC.

This clone has only one observation. Distinct nucleotide sequences in the sample also encode this CDR3. The chain employs TRBV5-1 and TRBJ2-5; TRBD1 matches 11 bases. The CDR3 is made up of 15 amino acids. V lost 0 bases, J lost 5 bases, and 3 bases stayed unmatched. The germline V gene encodes CDR1 SGHRS and CDR2 YFSETQ. CDR3 DNA: TGCGCCAGCAGCTTGGACCGGGACAGGGGGGAGACCCAGTACTTC. It yields the protein CASSLDRDRGETQYF.

The chain couples TRBV11-2 to TRBJ2-2, with D hard to call. Trimming pared 3 bases from V and 1 base from J, leaving 6 bases between. The CDR3 extends over 14 amino acids. Germline lookup yields CDR1 SGHAT and CDR2 FQNNGV. DNA of the CDR3: TGTGCCAGCAGCTTTACAGAGAACACCGGGGAGCTGTTTTTT. Amino acid sequence: CASSFTENTGELFF.

Concerning this clone: One end of the junction varies from germline; a read error may be responsible. CDR3 amino acids: CASIPLGQVNSGANGLTF. The CDR3 DNA reads as TGTGCCAGCATCCCGCTGGGACAGGTAAACTCTGGGGCCAACGGCCTGACTTTC. The V gene is TRBV7-9, the J gene TRBJ2-6, with TRBD1 matching 8 bases. Germline CDR1 reads SEHNR; CDR2 reads FQNEAQ (reference sequence). The CDR3 spans 18 residues.

The J gene is TRBJ2-7, the V gene TRBV27; D unclear. Germline V gene sequence: CDR1 MNHEY, CDR2 SMNVEV (reference sequence). The CDR3 has 15 residues. The ends were cut back, 6 bases at V and 0 bases at J, with 15 bases in the middle. Here the CDR3 reads CASRPVARSSYEQYF. The CDR3 DNA sequence: TGTGCCAGCAGGCCGGTGGCACGGAGCTCCTACGAGCAGTACTTC.

This chain links TRBV10-3 with TRBJ1-4; 7 nucleotides agree with TRBD1. CDR3 length: 15 residues. The germline CDR1 and CDR2 sequences are ENHRY and SYGVKD. The J segment lost 4 bases and the V segment lost 6 bases, leaving 8 bases of the junction unmatched. The CDR3 region is CAIRGEQGSNEKLFF. CDR3 sequence (DNA): TGTGCCATCAGGGGGGAACAGGGGAGTAATGAAAAACTGTTTTTT.

J is TRBJ1-2 and V is TRBV7-2, with no clear D. V was trimmed by 5 bases and J by 4 bases, leaving 8 bases between them. The germline V gene has CDR1 SGHTA and CDR2 FQGNSA. This CDR3 is 12 amino acids long. CDR3 amino acids: CASSPHSYGYTF. DNA of the CDR3: TGTGCCAGCAGCCCTCACAGCTATGGCTACACCTTC. Full variable domain (missing parts from reference TRBV7-2 and TRBJ1-2): GAGVSQSPSNKVTEKGKDVELRCDPISGHTALYWYRQSLGQGLEFLIYFQGNSAPDKSGLPSDRFSAERTGGSVSTLTIQRTQQEDSAVYLCASSPHSYGYTFGSGTRLTVV.

The CDR3 DNA is TGTGCCAGCAGTTTATGGACAGGGGACGAGCAGTACTTC. It translates to CASSLWTGDEQYF. V usage is TRBV27 and J usage is TRBJ2-7, with TRBD1 matching over 9 bases. The junction had 0 bases not matched to a gene; V was cut back by 1 base and J by 5 bases. CDR3 length equals 13 residues. Germline V lookup: CDR1 MNHEY, CDR2 SMNVEV (reference sequence).

The chain couples TRBV19 to TRBJ1-2, with 7 bases identical to TRBD1. Germline V gene lookup returns CDR1 LNHDA and CDR2 SQIVND (reference sequence). V dropped 6 bases and J dropped 0; count of bases not matched to a gene: 10. The CDR3 loop spans 16 amino acids. CDR3 protein: CASRRGTAKTNYGYTF. The CDR3 DNA sequence: TGTGCCAGTAGACGAGGGACAGCCAAAACTAACTATGGCTACACCTTC.

Written as DNA, the CDR3 is TGTGCCACCAGCAGATCTGGGGAGTACCCCTACGAGCAGTACTTC. It translates to CATSRSGEYPYEQYF. The chain employs TRBV15 and TRBJ2-7; maybe TRBD2 (5 bases). The germline V gene has CDR1 LNHNV and CDR2 YYDKDF (reference sequence). CDR3 length: 15 residues. V dropped 2 bases and J dropped 2 bases, with 13 bases sitting between them. Using reference TRBV15 and TRBJ2-7 for the parts outside the CDR3, the full variable domain is DAMVIQNPRYQVTQFGKPVTLSCSQTLNHNVMYWYQQKSSQAPKLLFHYYDKDFNNEADTPDNFQSRRPNTSFCFLDIRSPGLGDTAMYLCATSRSGEYPYEQYFGPGTRLTVT.

V is TRBV9 and J is TRBJ1-1, with TRBD1 as a possible D gene (6 bases). This CDR3 region has 16 residues. CDR1 and CDR2 from the germline V gene are SGDLS and YYNGEE. Trimming removed 5 bases at V and 3 bases at J, with 20 bases between. CDR3 DNA sequence: TGTGCCAGCAGGAGCATCACAGGGTATGGGGACACTGAAGCTTTCTTT. The encoded protein is CASRSITGYGDTEAFF. Combining the CDR3 with reference TRBV9 and TRBJ1-1 gives the whole variable domain DSGVTQTPKHLITATGQRVTLRCSPRSGDLSVYWYQQSLDQGLQFLIQYYNGEERAKGNILERFSAQQFPDLHSELNLSSLELGDSALYFCASRSITGYGDTEAFFGQGTRLTVV.

The chain couples TRBV18 to TRBJ2-3; 8 bases are shared with TRBD2. From germline, CDR1 is KGHSH and CDR2 LQKENI. Germline trimming cut 5 bases from V and 1 base from J; bases unmatched to any gene: 8. This CDR3 is 16 amino acids long. In DNA form, the CDR3 reads TGTGCCAGCTCATCGCTAACTAGCGGAGGCACAGATACGCAGTATTTT. Residues: CASSSLTSGGTDTQYF.

The rearrangement links TRBV7-3 to TRBJ2-1; 11 nucleotides line up with TRBD2. This CDR3 is 16 amino acids long. Germline assignment: CDR1 SGHTA and CDR2 FQGTGA. Trimming removed 0 bases from V and 6 bases from J; junction bases left unmatched: 4. CDR3 residues: CASSLTASGRFNEQFF. The CDR3 DNA reads TGTGCCAGCAGCTTAACGGCTAGCGGGAGGTTCAATGAGCAGTTCTTC.

Only a few counts were recorded for this clone. The V and J genes are TRBV30 and TRBJ1-4, with unresolved D. V was trimmed by 1 base and J by 4 bases, leaving 10 bases between them. The CDR3 totals 14 residues. Germline values: CDR1 GTSNPN, CDR2 SVGIG (reference sequence). The CDR3 DNA reads TGTGCCTGGAGTGCTGGGCCGCTTAATGAAAAACTGTTTTTT. Residues: CAWSAGPLNEKLFF.

The rearrangement links TRBV7-9 to TRBJ1-4; possible D gene TRBD1, 5 bases. Deletions cut 1 base from V and 0 bases from J, with 9 bases between. Germline CDR1 reads SEHNR; CDR2 reads FQNEAQ (reference sequence). The CDR3 has 16 residues. CDR3: CASSLGRRATNEKLFF. The CDR3 nucleotides read TGTGCCAGCAGCTTAGGTCGCAGGGCAACTAATGAAAAACTGTTTTTT.

The gene calls are TRBV19 and TRBJ2-1, with 10 bases lining up with TRBD2. Per the germline V gene, CDR1 is LNHDA and CDR2 is SQIVND (reference sequence). Trimming at V came to 3 bases and at J to 4 bases, leaving 6 bases not matched to a gene. The CDR3 has 16 residues. This CDR3 is CASSISGTSVYNEQFF. The CDR3, as DNA: TGTGCCAGTAGTATCTCCGGGACTAGCGTATACAATGAGCAGTTCTTC. The complete variable domain, with remaining parts taken from reference TRBV19 and TRBJ2-1, reads DGGITQSPKYLFRKEGQNVTLSCEQNLNHDAMYWYRQDPGQGLRLIYYSQIVNDFQKGDIAEGYSVSREKKESFPLTVTSAQKNPTAFYLCASSISGTSVYNEQFFGPGTRLTVL.

This clone was counted a few times. The rearrangement links TRBV28 to TRBJ2-7; 7 nucleotides match TRBD1. V shed 6 bases and J 3 bases; nucleotides not matched to a gene: 17. The CDR3 consists of 17 residues. Germline V gives CDR1 MDHEN, CDR2 SYDVKM. The CDR3 protein is CASRGLGQRATHYEQYF. The CDR3, as DNA: TGTGCCAGCAGGGGCTTGGGACAGAGAGCGACCCACTACGAGCAGTACTTC. Looking up the rest from reference TRBV28 and TRBJ2-7 gives the full variable domain: DVKVTQSSRYLVKRTGEKVFLECVQDMDHENMFWYRQDPGLGLRLIYFSYDVKMKEKGDIPEGYSVSREKKERFSLILESASTNQTSMYLCASRGLGQRATHYEQYFGPGTRLTVT.

The chain carries TRBV30 and TRBJ2-2; TRBD2 agrees at 8 bases. There are 15 residues in the CDR3. Germline CDR1 GTSNPN, CDR2 SVGIG (reference sequence). The trim removed 3 bases at V and 5 bases at J, leaving 8 bases unmatched. The CDR3 spells CAWSVTSEMTGELFF. CDR3 DNA: TGTGCCTGGAGCGTGACTAGCGAGATGACCGGGGAGCTGTTTTTT.

The chain links TRBV6-5 to TRBJ1-5; no clear D. Germline CDR1 is MNHEY and CDR2 is SVGAGI. V lost 6 bases and J 4 bases, leaving 13 bases between the germline ends. The CDR3 is 14 residues long. CDR3 amino acids: CASRPLIENQPQHF. CDR3 nucleotides: TGTGCCAGCAGGCCCCTTATCGAGAATCAGCCCCAGCATTTT.

This clone showed up just once. The CDR3 loop reads CASSRTSRPFYEQYF. For the CDR3, the DNA is TGTGCCAGCAGCCGGACTAGCAGGCCGTTCTACGAGCAGTACTTC. The J gene is TRBJ2-7, the V gene TRBV27, with 8 bases matching TRBD2. Trimming took 6 bases from V and 3 from J; bases not matched to a gene: 10. This CDR3 has 15 residues. In germline, CDR1 is MNHEY, CDR2 SMNVEV (reference sequence).

The rearrangement links TRBV6-5 to TRBJ1-2; D unclear. Per germline, CDR1 MNHEY and CDR2 SVGAGI. V was cut by 2 bases and J by 1 base, with 11 bases left in between. The CDR3 is 15 residues long. CDR3 loop: CASSYRMQDNYGYTF. The CDR3 DNA reads as TGTGCCAGCAGTTACCGCATGCAGGATAACTATGGCTACACCTTC.

The chain joins TRBV30 to TRBJ2-2; D possibly corresponds to TRBD1 (5 bases). Trimming left V 0 bases short and J 2 bases short, with 10 bases between. The CDR3 is 15 amino acids. CDR1 and CDR2 from the germline V gene are GTSNPN and SVGIG (reference sequence). The chain's CDR3 is CAWSVRQRNTGELFF. CDR3 nucleotides: TGTGCCTGGAGTGTTAGACAGAGAAACACCGGGGAGCTGTTTTTT.

Remarks on this clone: One junction end does not reproduce the germline sequence, and a read error may be involved. The rearrangement joins TRBV5-1 to TRBJ2-7, with 8 bases aligning to TRBD1. Germline loops: CDR1 SGHRS, CDR2 YFSETQ. CDR3 length equals 15 residues. The CDR3 is CASSLDRVRFSEQYF. The CDR3 DNA reads TGCGCCAGCAGTTTGGACAGGGTTAGATTTTCCGAGCAGTACTTC.

This clone was counted a few times. This chain uses TRBV6-5 with TRBJ2-3; 8 bases are a match to TRBD1. The CDR3 sequence is 15 residues long. J lost 4 bases, V lost 2 bases, and 5 bases had no gene match. The V gene's germline CDR1 is MNHEY and CDR2 SVGAGI. CDR3 sequence: CASSYTDRAPDTQYF. The CDR3 nucleotides read TGTGCCAGCAGTTACACGGACAGGGCCCCAGATACGCAGTATTTT.

The chain is built from TRBV30 and TRBJ2-3; D unclear. In germline, CDR1 is GTSNPN, CDR2 SVGIG (reference sequence). The CDR3 has 15 residues. V shed 2 bases and J shed 0 bases, with 12 bases lying between them. The DNA of the CDR3 is TGTGCCTGGAGTCTAGAAAGTTCTAGCACAGATACGCAGTATTTT. Protein product: CAWSLESSSTDTQYF.

The chain has TRBV19 and TRBJ1-4; weak D call: TRBD1 (5 bases). CDR1 is LNHDA, CDR2 SQIVND, per germline (reference sequence). The CDR3 spans 13 residues. Trimming pared 4 bases from V and 5 bases from J, leaving 8 bases between. CDR3 coding DNA: TGTGCCAGTAGTACGGCAGGGAATGAAAAACTGTTTTTT. It codes for CASSTAGNEKLFF.

The V and J genes are TRBV5-5 and TRBJ1-4, with no clear D. The length of the CDR3 is 15 residues. V lost 4 bases and J 0 bases, leaving 10 bases between the germline ends. From germline, CDR1 is SGHKS and CDR2 YYEKEE (reference sequence). The CDR3 is CASSRRVTTNEKLFF. Written as DNA, the CDR3 is TGTGCCAGCAGCCGCCGGGTGACAACTAATGAAAAACTGTTTTTT.

This rearrangement joins TRBV19 to TRBJ1-2, with D possibly matching TRBD1 (5 bases). Trimming pared 4 bases from V and 0 bases from J, leaving 9 bases between. The germline gives CDR1 LNHDA, CDR2 SQIVND (reference sequence). This CDR3 is 14 amino acids long. The CDR3 here is CASSTRGANYGYTF. The CDR3 coding sequence is TGTGCCAGTAGTACCCGGGGGGCTAACTATGGCTACACCTTC.